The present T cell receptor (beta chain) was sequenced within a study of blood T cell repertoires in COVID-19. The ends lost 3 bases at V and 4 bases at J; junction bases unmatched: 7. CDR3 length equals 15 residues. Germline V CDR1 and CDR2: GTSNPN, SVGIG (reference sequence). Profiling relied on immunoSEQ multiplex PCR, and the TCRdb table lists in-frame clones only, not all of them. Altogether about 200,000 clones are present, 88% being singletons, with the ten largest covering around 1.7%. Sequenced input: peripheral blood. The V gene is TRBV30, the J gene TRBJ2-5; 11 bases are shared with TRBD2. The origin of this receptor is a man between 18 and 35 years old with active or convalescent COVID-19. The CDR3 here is CAWSRTSGFGETQYF. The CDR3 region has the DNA TGTGCCTGGAGCCGGACTAGCGGGTTTGGAGAGACCCAGTACTTC.